The T cell receptor beta chain under discussion was sequenced for a study of blood T cell repertoires in COVID-19. Across the study: Nucleic acid was either cDNA or gDNA, and it came from T cells, B-cell-depleted T cells, or PBMCs.

In the original processing: From reference gene primer amplification, estimates of nucleated cell counts were derived. Profiling relied on immunoSEQ multiplex PCR, and the TCRdb table lists in-frame clones only, not all of them. V and J calls plus clone size are reproduced from that table; the DNA served to infer D and trimming. The table includes about 80,000 clones, 87% detected once. This clone was observed a single time. Germline CDR1 is KGHSH and CDR2 is LQKENI. With 3 bases removed from V and 0 bases from J, the gap between germline ends came to 11 bases. CDR3 length: 15 residues. The specimen sequenced was peripheral blood. The chain carries TRBV18 and TRBJ1-2, with unresolved D. The clonotype comes from a man aged 30-40 years with acute or convalescent COVID-19. CDR3 coding DNA: TGTGCCAGCTCACCGCAGCCCGGGGCTAACTATGGCTACACCTTC. Its translation: CASSPQPGANYGYTF. The full variable domain, its missing parts supplied by reference TRBV18 and TRBJ1-2, is NAGVMQNPRHLVRRRGQEARLRCSPMKGHSHVYWYRQLPEEGLKFMVYLQKENIIDESGMPKERFSAEFPKEGPSILRIQQVVRGDSAAYFCASSPQPGANYGYTFGSGTRLTVV.